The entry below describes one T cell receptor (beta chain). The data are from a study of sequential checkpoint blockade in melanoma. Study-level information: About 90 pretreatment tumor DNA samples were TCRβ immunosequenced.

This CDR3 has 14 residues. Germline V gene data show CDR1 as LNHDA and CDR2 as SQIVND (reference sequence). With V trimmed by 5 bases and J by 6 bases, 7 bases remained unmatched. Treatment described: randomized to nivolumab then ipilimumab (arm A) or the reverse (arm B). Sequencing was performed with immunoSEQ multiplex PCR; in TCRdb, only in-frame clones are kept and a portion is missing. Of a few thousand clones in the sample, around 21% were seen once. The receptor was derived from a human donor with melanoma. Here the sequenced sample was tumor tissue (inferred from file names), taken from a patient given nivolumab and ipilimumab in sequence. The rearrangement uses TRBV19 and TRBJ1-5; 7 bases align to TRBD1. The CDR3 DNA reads TGTGCCAGTAGTCTAACAGGGGACCGTCAGCCCCAGCATTTT. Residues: CASSLTGDRQPQHF. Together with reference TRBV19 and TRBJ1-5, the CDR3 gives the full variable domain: DGGITQSPKYLFRKEGQNVTLSCEQNLNHDAMYWYRQDPGQGLRLIYYSQIVNDFQKGDIAEGYSVSREKKESFPLTVTSAQKNPTAFYLCASSLTGDRQPQHFGDGTRLSIL.